The clone carrying this T cell receptor beta chain showed up many times. What it binds is not known. The data were obtained in a study of spatial heterogeneity in lung cancer. Regarding the study as a whole: Mutation counts in tumors were tracked by counts of expanded intratumoral alpha and beta TCRs.

TCRdb used MiXCR to reprocess the 5' RACE reads, holding one entry per CDR3 protein. The table records 8,200 or so distinct CDR3 sequences, approximately 7% of them present only once. The length of the CDR3 is 15 residues. Germline lookup yields CDR1 MGHRA and CDR2 YSYEKL. Losses at the gene ends were 5 bases for V and 10 bases for J; bases not matched to a gene: 12. Time point given: sample taken at primary tumor resection. The rearrangement joins TRBV4-1 to TRBJ1-5, with 9 bases that match TRBD1. Sequenced material: lung tumor tissue, taken at surgery. This clonotype was sampled from a male donor with early-stage non-small cell lung cancer. The CDR3, as DNA: TGCGCCAGCAGCTCTGTACAGGGGGCGGTTGGCCCCCAGCATTTT. It translates to CASSSVQGAVGPQHF.